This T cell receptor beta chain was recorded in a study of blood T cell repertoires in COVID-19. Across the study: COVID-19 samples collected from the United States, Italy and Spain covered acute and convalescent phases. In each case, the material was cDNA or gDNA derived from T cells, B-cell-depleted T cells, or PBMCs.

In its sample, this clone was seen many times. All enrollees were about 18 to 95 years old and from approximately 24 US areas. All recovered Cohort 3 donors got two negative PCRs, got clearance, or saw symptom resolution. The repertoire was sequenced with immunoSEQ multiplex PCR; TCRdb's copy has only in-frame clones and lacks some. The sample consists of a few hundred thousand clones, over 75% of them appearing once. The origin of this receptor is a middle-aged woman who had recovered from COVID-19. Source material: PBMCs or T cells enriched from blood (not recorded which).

CDR3 in amino acids: CASSQTGGNEQYF. The CDR3 coding sequence is TGTGCCAGCAGCCAAACAGGGGGGAACGAGCAGTACTTC. This rearrangement joins TRBV3-1 (or the pseudogene TRBV3-2) to TRBJ2-7; 8 bases line up with TRBD1. The junction had 2 bases not matched to a gene; V was cut back by 2 bases and J by 5 bases. The CDR3 is 13 amino acids. Germline CDR1 and CDR2: LGHDT and YNNKEL (reference sequence).